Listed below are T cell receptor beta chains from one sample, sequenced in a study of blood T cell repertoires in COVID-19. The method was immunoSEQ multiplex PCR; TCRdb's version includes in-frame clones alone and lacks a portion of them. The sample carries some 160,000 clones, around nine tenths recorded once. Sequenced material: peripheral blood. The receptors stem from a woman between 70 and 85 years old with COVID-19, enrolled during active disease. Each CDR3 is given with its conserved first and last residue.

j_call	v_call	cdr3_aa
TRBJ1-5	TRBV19	CASRDRVSNQPQHF
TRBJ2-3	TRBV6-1	CASSDNSRTDTQYF
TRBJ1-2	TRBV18	CASSAGQGGYGYTF
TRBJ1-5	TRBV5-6	CASSLLGYSNQPQHF
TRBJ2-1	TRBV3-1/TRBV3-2	CASSARGSGGGSYNEQFF
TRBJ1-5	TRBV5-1	CASSLQGGSNQPQHF
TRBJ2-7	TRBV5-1	CASSFSGGPTVNEQYF
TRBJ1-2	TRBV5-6	CASSLEGRGKGGYTF
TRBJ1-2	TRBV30	CAWSLTGYHGYTF
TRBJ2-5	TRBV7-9	CASSRHRAQETQYF
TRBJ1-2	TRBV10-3	CATTDGETLYGYTF
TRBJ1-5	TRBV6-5	CASIEGSSNQPQHF
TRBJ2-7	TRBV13	CASSYTGEIYEQYF
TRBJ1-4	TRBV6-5	CASSSTGGGEKLFF
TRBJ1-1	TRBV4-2	CASSQERDRGLLF
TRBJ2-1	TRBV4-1	CASSSPGHKTYNEQFF
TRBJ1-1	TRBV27	CASSPQEANAEAFF
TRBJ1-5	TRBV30	CAWSPGHFNQPQHF
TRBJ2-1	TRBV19	CASKGTGINEQFF
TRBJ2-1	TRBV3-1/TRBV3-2	CASSQALGSGILQFF
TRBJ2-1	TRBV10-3	CAISDRGLGEQFF
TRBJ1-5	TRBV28	CASSPLDRYDHYSNQPQHF
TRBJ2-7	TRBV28	CATPGLGYEQYF
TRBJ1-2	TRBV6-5	CASRPGQSLYGYTF